These 24 T cell receptor beta chains share one sample of origin, sequenced in a study of blood T cell repertoires in COVID-19. The protocol was immunoSEQ multiplex PCR, while the TCRdb copy is restricted to in-frame clones and leaves out a portion. The table lists about 100,000 clones, roughly nine tenths of them singletons. Material for sequencing was peripheral blood. All receptors derive from a man in his fifties with active COVID-19.

The V call is TRBV29-1, the J call TRBJ1-2, with D unclear. Germline-derived CDR1 and CDR2 are SQVTM and ANQGSEA. This CDR3 region has 13 residues. The V end was cut by 1 base, the J end by 4 bases, with 10 bases between. For the CDR3, the DNA is TGCAGCGTTGAAGGAGGTGTCGGCTATGGCTACACCTTC. Its translation is CSVEGGVGYGYTF.

This chain uses TRBV6-5 with TRBJ2-4; TRBD2 is a possible D gene (5 bases). CDR3 length: 15 amino acids. CDR1 is MNHEY, CDR2 SVGAGI, per germline. Trimming took 7 bases from V and 0 from J, leaving 13 bases between them. Here the CDR3 DNA reads TGTGCCAGCAACCTAGGACTGCTAGCCAAAAACATTCAGTACTTC. It yields the protein CASNLGLLAKNIQYF.

The rearrangement links TRBV7-8 to TRBJ2-7; D not certain. Germline-derived CDR1 and CDR2 are SGHVS and FQNEAQ. This CDR3 region has 13 residues. Deletions cut 1 base from V and 5 bases from J, with 9 bases between. DNA of the CDR3: TGTGCCAGCAGCTTAGGTCCTAGAGACGAGCAGTACGTC. Residues: CASSLGPRDEQYV.

V and J are TRBV27 and TRBJ1-4; D remains unclear. V was clipped by 6 bases and J by 4 bases, with 18 bases between them. Germline CDR1 is MNHEY and CDR2 is SMNVEV (reference sequence). The length of the CDR3 is 16 residues. CDR3 nucleotide sequence: TGTGCCAGCAGCCCGTCATTAGGCGGCGGTAATGAAAAACTGTTTTTT. Encoded protein: CASSPSLGGGNEKLFF.

This chain joins TRBV7-8 and TRBJ1-2; D remains unclear. V lost 5 bases and J lost 3, with 10 bases in between. The CDR3 spans 13 residues. CDR1 is SGHVS, CDR2 FQNEAQ, per germline. CDR3 protein: CASSPDKDYGYTF. As DNA, the CDR3 is TGTGCCAGCAGCCCAGACAAGGACTATGGCTACACCTTC.

This chain connects TRBV18 to TRBJ2-5, with 12 bases aligning to TRBD2. This CDR3 region has 15 residues. Trimming at V came to 4 bases and at J to 2 bases, leaving 2 bases not matched to a gene. Germline V gene data show CDR1 as KGHSH and CDR2 as LQKENI. The CDR3 region has the DNA TGTGCCAGCTCACGAGGACTAGCGGGGCAAGAGACCCAGTACTTC. Amino acids: CASSRGLAGQETQYF.

The V gene is TRBV18, the J gene TRBJ2-2; D might be TRBD1 (6 bases). V lost 3 bases, J lost 1 base, and 9 bases lay in between. Germline V CDR1 and CDR2: KGHSH, LQKENI. The CDR3 has 15 residues. CDR3 coding DNA: TGTGCCAGCTCACCCTGGGGACAGAACACCGGGGAGCTGTTTTTT. This sequence encodes CASSPWGQNTGELFF.

The J gene is TRBJ2-7, the V gene TRBV2; D is perhaps TRBD2 (6 bases). This CDR3 spans 14 amino acids. Deletions cut 8 bases from V and 4 bases from J, with 18 bases between. Germline V gives CDR1 SNHLY, CDR2 FYNNEI. This chain's CDR3 is CASARGLSLYEQYV. The CDR3 coding sequence is TGTGCCAGCGCAAGGGGACTTAGTCTTTACGAGCAGTACGTC.

The chain combines TRBV2 with TRBJ2-1, with a tentative D call TRBD1 (6 bases). With 3 bases removed from V and 7 bases from J, the gap between germline ends came to 13 bases. CDR1 SNHLY and CDR2 FYNNEI come from the germline V gene. CDR3 length: 14 amino acids. The DNA of the CDR3 is TGTGCCAGCAGTGAGGTGGGACATCTGAATGAGCAGTTCTTC. Translation gives CASSEVGHLNEQFF.

The sample holds one count of this clone. The genes are TRBV11-2 and TRBJ1-1; 7 bases are a match to TRBD1. The CDR3 length is 15 residues. Germline V lookup: CDR1 SGHAT, CDR2 FQNNGV. V was pared by 2 bases and J by 2 bases, with 5 bases of the junction left unmatched. The CDR3 DNA follows: TGTGCCAGCAGCTTATCTAGGGACAGAAACACTGAAGCTTTCTTT. It encodes CASSLSRDRNTEAFF.

The rearrangement uses TRBV18 and TRBJ1-1, with D uncertain. Trimming took 3 bases from V and 5 from J, leaving 16 bases between them. CDR3 length: 15 amino acids. Germline V gene sequence: CDR1 KGHSH, CDR2 LQKENI. The CDR3 coding sequence is TGTGCCAGCTCACCGGGCCTCCGTGGATTGACTGAAGCTTTCTTT. Residues: CASSPGLRGLTEAFF.

The rearrangement uses TRBV19 and TRBJ1-5, with 9 bases fitting TRBD1. Trimming removed 11 bases from V and 6 bases from J; junction bases left unmatched: 8. The length of the CDR3 is 13 residues. Germline-derived CDR1 and CDR2 are LNHDA and SQIVND (reference sequence). The CDR3, as DNA: TGTGCCCGCCGGGACAGGGTACGTCAGCCCCAGCATTTT. It codes for CARRDRVRQPQHF.

The DNA for the CDR3 is TGTGCCAGCAGCGATACTAGCGGGGGAACGAATGAGCAGTTCTTC. Translating it yields CASSDTSGGTNEQFF. The chain couples TRBV3-1 (or the pseudogene TRBV3-2) to TRBJ2-1; 11 bases are a match to TRBD2. The CDR3 extends over 15 amino acids. CDR1 and CDR2 from the germline V gene are LGHDT and YNNKEL (reference sequence). V lost 5 bases to trimming and J lost 7 bases; unmatched junction nucleotides: 7.

This sequence joins TRBV5-8 and TRBJ2-7; 8 bases are shared with TRBD2. CDR3 length: 15 amino acids. Germline CDR1 SGHTS, CDR2 YDEGEE. The J segment lost 1 base and the V segment lost 6 bases, leaving 9 bases of the junction unmatched. DNA for the CDR3: TGTGCCAGCAACGTACGGGGGGGCATTTCCTACGAGCAGTACTTC. Amino acid sequence: CASNVRGGISYEQYF.

V usage is TRBV29-1 and J usage is TRBJ2-2; the match to TRBD2 covers 8 bases. The CDR3 is made up of 14 amino acids. J lost 1 base, V lost 5 bases, and 3 bases had no gene match. Germline V lookup: CDR1 SQVTM, CDR2 ANQGSEA. Written as DNA, the CDR3 is TGCAGCGTTCGACTAGCGCGGAACACCGGGGAGCTGTTTTTT. It encodes CSVRLARNTGELFF.

The chain carries TRBV2 and TRBJ2-3, with no clear D. CDR3 length: 14 amino acids. Germline CDR1 is SNHLY and CDR2 is FYNNEI. Between the trimmed V and J ends, which lost 3 bases and 0 bases, there was a span of 7 bases. The CDR3 loop is CASSDPGSTDTQYF. Written as DNA, the CDR3 is TGTGCCAGCAGTGACCCCGGGAGCACAGATACGCAGTATTTT. The full variable domain, completed using reference TRBV2 and TRBJ2-3, is EPEVTQTPSHQVTQMGQEVILRCVPISNHLYFYWYRQILGQKVEFLVSFYNNEISEKSEIFDDQFSVERPDGSNFTLKIRSTKLEDSAMYFCASSDPGSTDTQYFGPGTRLTVL.

This chain uses TRBV5-6 with TRBJ1-2; TRBD1 agrees at 10 bases. CDR1 SGHDT and CDR2 YYEEEE come from the germline V gene. The CDR3 consists of 15 residues. The trim removed 0 bases at V and 5 bases at J, leaving 4 bases unmatched. The CDR3 here is CASSLEPGQGYGYTF. The CDR3 coding sequence is TGTGCCAGCAGCTTGGAACCGGGACAGGGGTATGGCTACACCTTC. Looking up the rest from reference TRBV5-6 and TRBJ1-2 gives the full variable domain: DAGVTQSPTHLIKTRGQQVTLRCSPKSGHDTVSWYQQALGQGPQFIFQYYEEEERQRGNFPDRFSGHQFPNYSSELNVNALLLGDSALYLCASSLEPGQGYGYTFGSGTRLTVV.

This rearrangement joins TRBV6-5 to TRBJ1-3; no clear D. The CDR3 is 11 residues long. Deletions cut 7 bases from V and 7 bases from J, with 8 bases between. CDR1 and CDR2 from the germline V gene are MNHEY and SVGAGI. CDR3 residues: CASKIRNTIYF. The CDR3, as DNA: TGTGCCAGCAAGATCCGGAACACCATATATTTT.

The rearrangement links TRBV2 to TRBJ2-1; 8 nucleotides line up with TRBD2. This CDR3 spans 13 amino acids. The junction had 5 bases not matched to a gene; V was cut back by 9 bases and J by 4 bases. Germline CDR1 and CDR2: SNHLY and FYNNEI. The CDR3 spells CASRQREYNEQFF. The CDR3 DNA is TGTGCCAGTCGTCAGCGGGAGTACAATGAGCAGTTCTTC.

The genes are TRBV5-1 and TRBJ1-1; 7 bases align to TRBD1. CDR1 and CDR2 from the germline V gene are SGHRS and YFSETQ. V was pared by 4 bases and J by 14 bases, with 14 bases of the junction left unmatched. This CDR3 has 13 amino acids. The CDR3 here is CASSMDRLGRKFF. Here the CDR3 DNA reads TGCGCCAGCAGCATGGACAGGCTCGGAAGGAAGTTCTTT.

V is TRBV7-2 and J is TRBJ1-1; tentatively, D is TRBD1 (5 bases). The CDR3 has 14 amino acids. Germline assignment: CDR1 SGHTA and CDR2 FQGNSA. V lost 3 bases, J lost 0 bases, and 8 bases lay in between. The CDR3 sequence: CASSLTAMNTEAFF. The CDR3 region has the DNA TGTGCCAGCAGCTTGACAGCCATGAACACTGAAGCTTTCTTT.

The CDR3 DNA is TGTGCCAGTAGAACGGGACAGGGGATTCGCGGGGAGCTGTTTTTT. This encodes CASRTGQGIRGELFF. The chain employs TRBV19 and TRBJ2-2, with TRBD1 identical over 10 bases. This CDR3 has 15 amino acids. Germline V gene data show CDR1 as LNHDA and CDR2 as SQIVND (reference sequence). Trimming removed 6 bases from V and 7 bases from J; junction bases left unmatched: 8.

This chain joins TRBV5-4 and TRBJ2-7; 8 positions agree with TRBD2. The CDR3 consists of 13 residues. The V and J ends lost 4 bases and 5 bases, in that order; junction bases with no gene match: 5. In germline, CDR1 is SGHNT, CDR2 YYREEE (reference sequence). CDR3 residues: CASSRGGLDEQYV. The CDR3, as DNA: TGTGCCAGCAGCCGGGGGGGGCTGGACGAGCAGTACGTC.

V and J are TRBV5-6 and TRBJ1-3, with D possibly matching TRBD1 (5 bases). V lost 1 base and J lost 0, with 11 bases in between. Looked up from germline, CDR1 is SGHDT and CDR2 is YYEEEE. The CDR3 length is 16 residues. The CDR3 DNA follows: TGTGCCAGCAGCTTGTGGCAGGGATCCTCTGGAAACACCATATATTTT. Translating it yields CASSLWQGSSGNTIYF.